This TCR beta chain was profiled in a study of T cell repertoires in aging, cancer and after chemotherapy. The overall study: Donors were grouped into six age bands spanning 30 or younger through 70 or older. Findings of the study overall: No conclusions about immunological memory after chemotherapy can be drawn from the repertoire data.

This clonotype ranks as large. Its antigen is unidentified. In germline, CDR1 is SQVTM, CDR2 ANQGSEA. CDR3 length equals 12 residues. V was cut by 5 bases and J by 3 bases, with 10 bases left in between. Amplification of TCR beta used genomic DNA extracted from peripheral blood. Rearranged V-D-J TRB sequences were amplified with a mixed TRB-A/B primer pool. TCRdb itself ran the multiplex PCR reads through MiXCR, one entry per CDR3 protein. The sample consists of about 5,200 distinct CDR3 sequences, 25% to 35% of them appearing once. This receptor was obtained from a human donor in good health. Sequencing was done on a sample of blood. The rearrangement uses TRBV29-1 and TRBJ2-5; unclear D gene. The CDR3 coding sequence is TGCAGCGTTCTCGACGGAAAAGAGACCCAGTACTTC. This encodes CSVLDGKETQYF.